Only one count was recorded for the clone carrying this TCR beta chain. What it recognizes is unknown. This sample was included in a study of beta chain features in type 1 diabetes. Overall study context: There was similarity between patients and healthy donors in age, gender and cell yields.

V lost 0 bases, J lost 7 bases, and 15 bases lay in between. The CDR3 runs to 15 residues. From germline, CDR1 is ENHRY and CDR2 SYGVKD. Overall study findings and caveats: Among type 1 diabetes patients, VDJ junctions had fewer insertions and more deletions. Moderate but significant shortening of TCRB CDR3s was recorded in all four CD4+ subsets from Type 1 diabetes patients.

By way of CD45RO/CCR7/CD25/CD127/CD95/CD27, the CD4+ regulatory, stem cell-like memory, central memory and naive cells were sorted. As every portion of the isolated RNA was reverse transcribed, the sequencing read expressed TCRB transcripts. Reads from naive, central memory and regulatory T cell samples averaged about 3.3 million. Profiled with immunoSEQ multiplex PCR; TCRdb holds only in-frame clones, not every one. The sample has hundreds of thousands of clones, 11% to 15% seen once. This clonotype was sampled from a young man with type 1 diabetes. Sequenced material: naive CD4+ T cells from blood. The chain couples TRBV10-3 to TRBJ2-5; D possibly corresponds to TRBD1 (5 bases). The CDR3 coding sequence is TGTGCCATCAGTGAGTCGGAATGGGGCAAAGGGACCCAGTACTTC. Encoded protein: CAISESEWGKGTQYF.